This T cell receptor beta chain is from a study of T cell repertoires in cytomegalovirus infection. Study at large: It can be stated that public TCR beta signatures indicated CMV infection as well as a matching HLA type. Whole-study results and caveats: There were HLA-C-restricted CMV-specific TCR beta clonotypes dominating the ex vivo response. Summed public TCR beta family frequency identified CMV carriers bearing the relevant HLA.

Germline V gene data show CDR1 as SGHTA and CDR2 as FQGNSA. V shed 5 bases, J shed 5 bases, and the junction held 14 bases outside the gene matches. CDR3 size: 17 residues. TCRdb re-called the reads through MiXCR, storing one row per CDR3 protein. The sample yields 60,000 to 75,000 distinct CDR3 sequences, about 4.2% seen once. This clonotype was detected many times. Antigen specificity is unknown. V and J are TRBV7-2 and TRBJ2-5; 10 bases agree with TRBD1. The TCR comes from a human donor in good health (CMV status not recorded). Some clones in this sample may be carry-over from other donors' samples. The sequenced sample consisted of PBMCs. The CDR3 sequence is CASSPGQGGAGWETQYF. CDR3 in DNA: TGTGCCAGCAGCCCTGGACAGGGGGGCGCTGGGTGGGAGACCCAGTACTTC.